A single sample gave rise to the 31 T cell receptor beta chains below, sequenced in a study of T cell repertoires in cytomegalovirus infection. These TCRs are of unknown antigen specificity. TCRdb independently ran MiXCR on the reads; one entry per CDR3 protein. The sample gives roughly 180,000 distinct CDR3 sequences, less than 25% of which show up once; under 30% is in the top ten. The specimen comprised CD8+ T cells from cultured PBMCs, sampled from culture after CMV antigen stimulation. These receptors were collected from a human donor in good health (CMV status not recorded). Some clones in this sample may be carry-over from other donors' samples.

V is TRBV7-6 and J is TRBJ1-1, with D uncertain. V shed 5 bases and J shed 3 bases, with 22 bases lying between them. The germline V gene encodes CDR1 SGHVS and CDR2 FNYEAQ. This CDR3 is 17 amino acids long. The CDR3: CASSTRPQRSLDTEAFF. The CDR3 region has the DNA TGTGCCAGCAGCACAAGACCCCAACGAAGTCTCGACACTGAAGCTTTCTTT.

The rearrangement joins TRBV7-2 to TRBJ1-4, with a weak D call TRBD1 (5 bases). The CDR3 is 14 residues long. V was shortened by 2 bases and J by 3 bases, with 7 bases between the two germline ends. Looked up from germline, CDR1 is SGHTA and CDR2 is FQGNSA. CDR3 sequence: CASSLRGPNEKLFF. The DNA for the CDR3 is TGTGCCAGCAGCTTAAGGGGACCTAATGAAAAACTGTTTTTT.

This CDR3 reads CASSFGDSKYF. The CDR3 region has the DNA TGTGCCAGCAGTTTTGGAGACAGCAAGTATTTT. The chain has TRBV12-3 or TRBV12-4 and TRBJ2-3, with TRBD1 as a possible D gene (5 bases). The CDR3 spans 11 residues. The germline V and J ends were trimmed by 3 bases and 13 bases, with 11 bases remaining between them.

The rearrangement links TRBV11-2 to TRBJ1-1, with D hard to call. This CDR3 has 15 amino acids. V was clipped by 2 bases and J by 3 bases, with 13 bases between them. Per germline, CDR1 SGHAT and CDR2 FQNNGV. CDR3 sequence (DNA): TGTGCCAGCAGCTTAAATCGGGGAAGCGACACTGAAGCTTTCTTT. This gives the protein CASSLNRGSDTEAFF. Variable domain in full (rest from reference TRBV11-2 and TRBJ1-1): EAGVAQSPRYKIIEKRQSVAFWCNPISGHATLYWYQQILGQGPKLLIQFQNNGVVDDSQLPKDRFSAERLKGVDSTLKIQPAKLEDSAVYLCASSLNRGSDTEAFFGQGTRLTVV.

The chain joins TRBV7-2 to TRBJ2-2; 9 bases match TRBD2. The germline gives CDR1 SGHTA, CDR2 FQGNSA. V dropped 0 bases and J dropped 2; count of bases not matched to a gene: 7. This CDR3 spans 18 amino acids. The CDR3 sequence is CASSLAGRTSANTGELFF. Here the CDR3 DNA reads TGTGCCAGCAGCTTAGCCGGGCGGACTAGCGCCAACACCGGGGAGCTGTTTTTT.

This clonotype was observed once. V is TRBV29-1 and J is TRBJ2-7; D tentatively reads TRBD1 or TRBD2 (5 bases each). The CDR3 length is 13 residues. V lost 6 bases, J lost 0 bases, and 12 bases lay in between. Germline-derived CDR1 and CDR2 are SQVTM and ANQGSEA. The CDR3 sequence is CSVRDRSSYEQYF. CDR3 in DNA: TGCAGCGTAAGGGACCGGAGCTCCTACGAGCAGTACTTC.

This clonotype was picked up many times. This chain connects TRBV20-1 to TRBJ2-7; D possibly corresponds to TRBD2 (5 bases). Trimming shortened V by 3 bases and J by 0 bases, and 12 bases separated the two germline ends. CDR1 DFQATT and CDR2 SNEGSKA come from the germline V gene (reference sequence). The CDR3 runs to 14 residues. The CDR3 region has the DNA TGCAGTGCTAGGGAGGAGATTACCTCCTACGAGCAGTACTTC. Its translation is CSAREEITSYEQYF.

This clonotype was detected a few times. The genes are TRBV6-6 and TRBJ1-4; TRBD1 matches 7 bases. The CDR3 is 17 amino acids. CDR1 is MNHNY and CDR2 is SVGAGI in the germline V gene (reference sequence). V was clipped by 6 bases and J by 1 base; unmatched bases: 11. DNA for the CDR3: TGTGCCAGCAGGGTACAGGGGCCAAGGGAAACTAATGAAAAACTGTTTTTT. Its translation: CASRVQGPRETNEKLFF.

This clonotype was observed once. The V call is TRBV10-3, the J call TRBJ2-3, with 8 positions matching TRBD1. Germline lookup yields CDR1 ENHRY and CDR2 SYGVKD. The CDR3 spans 14 residues. The V gene end was trimmed by 6 bases and the J gene end by 5 bases; junction bases not matched to a gene: 7. The CDR3 coding sequence is TGTGCCATCAGGACCGACAGGGGAGGAGATACGCAGTATTTT. Encoded protein: CAIRTDRGGDTQYF.

The genes are TRBV11-2 and TRBJ2-7; 9 bases agree with TRBD1. V lost 5 bases to trimming and J lost 5 bases; unmatched junction nucleotides: 7. Germline-derived CDR1 and CDR2 are SGHAT and FQNNGV. This CDR3 has 14 residues. CDR3 sequence: CASSRDRGADEQYF. The CDR3 DNA is TGTGCCAGCAGCCGAGACAGGGGGGCAGACGAGCAGTACTTC.

In this sample, this clonotype turned up a few times. This sequence joins TRBV5-1 and TRBJ2-4, with TRBD1 as a possible D gene (5 bases). Trimming stripped 4 bases from V and 7 bases from J, with 15 bases between. The V gene's germline CDR1 is SGHRS and CDR2 YFSETQ. This CDR3 region has 14 residues. The CDR3 loop is CASSTWGSWNIQYF. In DNA form, the CDR3 reads TGCGCCAGCAGCACCTGGGGCAGTTGGAACATTCAGTACTTC.

This clonotype was counted ten times or more. V is TRBV7-2 and J is TRBJ1-5; 8 bases are a match to TRBD1. J lost 5 bases, V lost 3 bases, and 15 bases had no gene match. This CDR3 comprises 18 residues. The germline CDR1 and CDR2 sequences are SGHTA and FQGNSA. This CDR3 reads CASSFGTGVVDPHQPQHF. CDR3 sequence (DNA): TGTGCCAGCAGCTTTGGGACAGGAGTCGTCGATCCGCATCAGCCCCAGCATTTT.

This chain uses TRBV2 with TRBJ1-2; no reliable D call. Trimming took 4 bases from V and 2 from J, leaving 8 bases between them. The V gene's germline CDR1 is SNHLY and CDR2 FYNNEI. This CDR3 is 13 amino acids long. Written as DNA, the CDR3 is TGTGCCAGCAGTGGGGCAAGAAACTATGGCTACACCTTC. Its translation: CASSGARNYGYTF.

This clonotype has a handful of counts. The chain carries TRBV6-5 and TRBJ1-2; D is undetermined. The germline CDR1 and CDR2 sequences are MNHEY and SVGAGI. V lost 5 bases and J lost 5, with 12 bases in between. The CDR3 spans 13 residues. Here the CDR3 DNA reads TGTGCCAGCAGTCCGGGGATTGGGTATGGCTACACCTTC. Its translation is CASSPGIGYGYTF.

The chain couples TRBV12-3 or TRBV12-4 to TRBJ1-1; weak D call: TRBD1 (6 bases). The CDR3 totals 16 residues. Between the trimmed V and J ends, which lost 3 bases and 8 bases, there was a span of 22 bases. CDR3 DNA sequence: TGTGCCAGCAGTTTTTATCGGGTGAGACGGGGGCTGGAAGCTTTCTTT. Protein product: CASSFYRVRRGLEAFF.

The chain uses TRBV6-2 or TRBV6-3 and TRBJ1-1; D unresolved. CDR1 and CDR2 (germline): MNHEY, SVGEGT. The CDR3 totals 13 residues. Trimming left V 6 bases short and J 1 base short, with 9 bases between. The CDR3 loop is CASRVWGNTEAFF. The CDR3 DNA follows: TGTGCCAGCAGGGTTTGGGGGAACACTGAAGCTTTCTTT.

The gene calls are TRBV7-9 and TRBJ1-1, with D possibly matching TRBD1 (6 bases). There are 16 residues in the CDR3. V lost 5 bases and J lost 7, with 23 bases in between. Per the germline V gene, CDR1 is SEHNR and CDR2 is FQNEAQ (reference sequence). The CDR3 here is CASSRRDMGLSGEAFF. CDR3 in DNA: TGTGCCAGCAGCCGCCGGGACATGGGGCTAAGTGGTGAAGCTTTCTTT.

This clonotype was seen only a few times. This chain links TRBV4-1 with TRBJ2-7; D remains ambiguous. Trimming stripped 0 bases from V and 8 bases from J, with 11 bases between. Germline V gives CDR1 MGHRA, CDR2 YSYEKL. The CDR3 sequence is 13 residues long. This CDR3 is CASSQEGISQQYF. The DNA of the CDR3 is TGCGCCAGCAGCCAAGAAGGCATATCCCAGCAGTACTTC.

This chain joins TRBV2 and TRBJ2-1; no firm D call. Germline V gene lookup returns CDR1 SNHLY and CDR2 FYNNEI. This CDR3 region has 12 residues. Trimming stripped 4 bases from V and 9 bases from J, with 10 bases between. CDR3 sequence: CASSGLDREQFF. The CDR3 DNA reads TGTGCCAGCAGTGGCCTAGATCGTGAGCAGTTCTTC.

The chain joins TRBV4-2 to TRBJ1-1, with a possible D match to TRBD1 (6 bases). The CDR3 runs to 14 residues. V was pared by 5 bases and J by 6 bases, with 16 bases between. The germline gives CDR1 LGHNA, CDR2 YNFKEQ. The CDR3 region has the DNA TGTGCCAGCAGCACCCTTCAGACAGGTGCTGAAGCTTTCTTT. This codes for CASSTLQTGAEAFF.

This chain connects TRBV25-1 to TRBJ2-7; either TRBD1 or TRBD2 may fit D (6 bases each). Trimming pared 5 bases from V and 0 bases from J, leaving 20 bases between. Germline-derived CDR1 and CDR2 are MGHDK and SYGVNS. The CDR3 length is 17 residues. CDR3 residues: CASSPRVPGASSYEQYF. Here the CDR3 DNA reads TGTGCCAGCAGTCCAAGGGTCCCGGGGGCCAGCTCCTACGAGCAGTACTTC.

The J gene is TRBJ2-7, the V gene TRBV7-2; D possibly corresponds to TRBD1 (6 bases). This CDR3 has 12 residues. Germline CDR1 SGHTA, CDR2 FQGNSA. Trimming removed 5 bases at V and 5 bases at J, with 10 bases between. The CDR3 DNA reads as TGTGCCAGCAGCCCTACAGGGAACGAGCAGTACTTC. This gives the protein CASSPTGNEQYF.

The J gene is TRBJ2-2, the V gene TRBV23-1; TRBD2 is a possible D gene (6 bases). TRBV23-1 qualifies as an ORF whose function is uncertain. The CDR3 is made up of 16 amino acids. The germline V and J ends were trimmed by 4 bases and 7 bases, with 19 bases remaining between them. The CDR3 coding sequence is TGCGCCAGCAGTCCGGGAATGCGGAGGGGTAACGGGGAGCTGTTTTTT. Its protein product is CASSPGMRRGNGELFF.

V and J are TRBV6-1 and TRBJ1-2; 10 positions agree with TRBD1. The ends lost 8 bases at V and 6 bases at J; junction bases unmatched: 12. The CDR3 covers 15 residues. CDR1 MNHNS and CDR2 SASEGT come from the germline V gene. The DNA for the CDR3 is TGTGCCAGCCCGGGACAGGGGCCTCGGGGGGATGGCTACACCTTC. It yields the protein CASPGQGPRGDGYTF.

In its sample, this clonotype was seen a few times. This chain joins TRBV4-1 and TRBJ1-4, with D unresolved. Germline loops: CDR1 MGHRA, CDR2 YSYEKL. V was cut by 5 bases and J by 5 bases, with 15 bases left in between. The CDR3 runs to 15 residues. This CDR3 reads CASSILGSRNEKLFF. The DNA for the CDR3 is TGCGCCAGCAGCATCCTAGGCAGCCGGAATGAAAAACTGTTTTTT.

The genes are TRBV6-5 and TRBJ2-1, with TRBD2 matching 8 bases. V dropped 5 bases and J dropped 8; count of bases not matched to a gene: 11. Germline-derived CDR1 and CDR2 are MNHEY and SVGAGI. The CDR3 extends over 15 amino acids. In DNA form, the CDR3 reads TGTGCCAGCAGTGGCACTTCGGGGGGGCCTCATGAGCAGTTCTTC. It encodes CASSGTSGGPHEQFF.

This clonotype came up a few times. The rearrangement uses TRBV7-9 and TRBJ2-7; maybe TRBD1 (5 bases). Looked up from germline, CDR1 is SEHNR and CDR2 is FQNEAQ (reference sequence). Trimming stripped 1 base from V and 2 bases from J, with 6 bases between. This CDR3 has 13 amino acids. For the CDR3, the DNA is TGTGCCAGCAGCTTAGGGACACCCTACGAGCAGTACTTC. Protein product: CASSLGTPYEQYF.

The chain recombines TRBV7-2 with TRBJ2-3; D is perhaps TRBD1 (5 bases). V was clipped by 2 bases and J by 2 bases, with 11 bases between them. This CDR3 region has 15 residues. Germline V CDR1 and CDR2: SGHTA, FQGNSA. The chain's CDR3 is CASSLRGRVTDTQYF. The CDR3 nucleotides read TGTGCCAGCAGCTTAAGGGGTCGGGTCACAGATACGCAGTATTTT. The full variable domain, its missing parts supplied by reference TRBV7-2 and TRBJ2-3, is GAGVSQSPSNKVTEKGKDVELRCDPISGHTALYWYRQSLGQGLEFLIYFQGNSAPDKSGLPSDRFSAERTGGSVSTLTIQRTQQEDSAVYLCASSLRGRVTDTQYFGPGTRLTVL.

The chain has TRBV19 and TRBJ1-5; 7 positions match TRBD1. Trimming took 7 bases from V and 0 from J; bases not matched to a gene: 12. Germline V gene data show CDR1 as LNHDA and CDR2 as SQIVND (reference sequence). This CDR3 has 17 residues. The CDR3 region is CASTPTGLGPSNQPQHF. The CDR3 DNA is TGTGCCAGTACTCCGACAGGGTTAGGACCTAGCAATCAGCCCCAGCATTTT. The full variable domain, rest sourced from reference TRBV19 and TRBJ1-5, is DGGITQSPKYLFRKEGQNVTLSCEQNLNHDAMYWYRQDPGQGLRLIYYSQIVNDFQKGDIAEGYSVSREKKESFPLTVTSAQKNPTAFYLCASTPTGLGPSNQPQHFGDGTRLSIL.

The CDR3 protein is CASSLEDRGGYGYTF. CDR3 nucleotides: TGTGCCAGCAGCTTAGAGGACAGGGGAGGGTATGGCTACACCTTC. The rearrangement links TRBV7-6 to TRBJ1-2; TRBD1 matches at 9 bases. The V gene's germline CDR1 is SGHVS and CDR2 FNYEAQ. CDR3 length equals 15 residues. V lost 1 base and J lost 5; bases outside the gene matches: 5.

This clonotype was seen a few times. The rearrangement uses TRBV6-5 and TRBJ1-2; a possible D gene is TRBD1 (5 bases). Germline-derived CDR1 and CDR2 are MNHEY and SVGAGI. The V end was cut by 0 bases, the J end by 5 bases, with 19 bases between. The CDR3 runs 17 residues. CDR3 coding DNA: TGTGCCAGCAGTTACTCCACCTTGAGTAGGGGTGATTATGGCTACACCTTC. Translating it yields CASSYSTLSRGDYGYTF.